The 16 T cell receptor beta chains below were found in one sample sequenced in a study of cytomegalovirus exposure and HLA in healthy donors. PCR involved 60 Vbeta and 13 Jbeta primers. TCRdb keeps only in-frame clones here, not all; method: immunoSEQ multiplex PCR. The sample holds roughly 200,000 clones; roughly 80% are singletons and the top ten take roughly 1.6%. The source material was PBMCs. These receptors were obtained from a woman aged 18-30 years in good health and CMV-seronegative.

Only one count was recorded for this clone. This chain joins TRBV4-3 and TRBJ2-1; 9 bases map to TRBD2. Germline V lookup: CDR1 LGHNA, CDR2 YSLEER. This CDR3 contains 21 residues. With 0 bases clipped from V and 0 bases from J, the junction kept 15 bases outside the gene matches. The CDR3 sequence is CASSQEAISGTSLSSYNEQFF. The CDR3 nucleotides read TGCGCCAGCAGCCAAGAAGCGATCTCCGGGACTAGCCTCAGCTCCTACAATGAGCAGTTCTTC.

The rearrangement uses TRBV19 and TRBJ2-3, with TRBD2 matching over 10 bases. The germline gives CDR1 LNHDA, CDR2 SQIVND (reference sequence). This CDR3 spans 17 amino acids. Unmatched junction bases numbered 12, after V lost 3 bases and J lost 6 bases. CDR3 bases: TGTGCCAGTAGTATTGAGAGACTAGCGGGCGGCGCGGATACGCAGTATTTT. It encodes CASSIERLAGGADTQYF. Variable domain in full (rest from reference TRBV19 and TRBJ2-3): DGGITQSPKYLFRKEGQNVTLSCEQNLNHDAMYWYRQDPGQGLRLIYYSQIVNDFQKGDIAEGYSVSREKKESFPLTVTSAQKNPTAFYLCASSIERLAGGADTQYFGPGTRLTVL.

The gene calls are TRBV28 and TRBJ2-5; TRBD1 aligns across 7 bases. The assigned J gene may be wrong: the sequence end matches TRBJ2-7 better. The CDR3 is 14 residues long. CDR1 and CDR2 from the germline V gene are MDHEN and SYDVKM. CDR3 protein: CASSPGQEIYEQYF. The CDR3 DNA sequence: TGTGCCAGCAGTCCCGGACAGGAGATCTACGAGCAGTACTTC.

This chain joins TRBV11-2 and TRBJ2-7, with 7 bases identical to TRBD1. The CDR3 is 15 amino acids. With 4 bases clipped from V and 1 base from J, the junction kept 7 bases outside the gene matches. Germline lookup yields CDR1 SGHAT and CDR2 FQNNGV. The CDR3 DNA reads TGTGCCAGCAGCTACCGGGACAGTTTTTCCTACGAGCAGTACTTC. Its translation: CASSYRDSFSYEQYF.

The rearrangement links TRBV30 to TRBJ1-1, with a weak D call TRBD1 (5 bases). V dropped 4 bases and J dropped 7 bases, with 16 bases sitting between them. CDR1 and CDR2 from the germline V gene are GTSNPN and SVGIG (reference sequence). CDR3 length equals 13 residues. CDR3 nucleotide sequence: TGTGCCTGGATAGGCAGGGCGCCGGGTGAAGCTTTCTTT. Encoded protein: CAWIGRAPGEAFF.

V usage is TRBV29-1 and J usage is TRBJ1-2; D possibly corresponds to TRBD1 (5 bases). V lost 3 bases, J lost 9 bases, and 11 bases lay in between. From germline, CDR1 is SQVTM and CDR2 ANQGSEA. The CDR3 runs 11 residues. CDR3: CSVEAQGRYTF. CDR3 nucleotides: TGCAGCGTTGAGGCCCAGGGTCGCTACACCTTC.

The gene calls are TRBV30 and TRBJ2-1; 11 bases agree with TRBD2. Trimming took 2 bases from V and 5 from J; bases not matched to a gene: 2. Germline values: CDR1 GTSNPN, CDR2 SVGIG (reference sequence). The CDR3 consists of 14 residues. The CDR3, as DNA: TGTGCCTGGAGTACTAGCGGGGGTAACAATGAGCAGTTCTTC. Residues: CAWSTSGGNNEQFF.

The CDR3 coding sequence is TGTGCCAGCAGTCAGGGTGGTCAGCCCCAGCATTTT. Protein: CASSQGGQPQHF. The chain couples TRBV28 to TRBJ1-5, with TRBD1 as a possible D gene (5 bases). Germline V gives CDR1 MDHEN, CDR2 SYDVKM. This CDR3 is built from 12 residues. Trimming pared 5 bases from V and 6 bases from J, leaving 8 bases between.

The J gene is TRBJ1-1, the V gene TRBV19, with 8 bases lining up with TRBD1. CDR1 LNHDA and CDR2 SQIVND come from the germline V gene (reference sequence). The V segment lost 6 bases and the J segment 3 bases; nucleotides outside the gene matches: 3. The CDR3 runs to 13 residues. Written as DNA, the CDR3 is TGTGCCAGTAGCGACAGGGGTCACACTGAAGCTTTCTTT. Its translation: CASSDRGHTEAFF.

This clone was detected only once. The V and J genes are TRBV7-7 and TRBJ2-1, with 12 bases aligning to TRBD2. The J segment lost 8 bases and the V segment lost 5 bases, leaving 7 bases of the junction unmatched. CDR3 length: 15 amino acids. Germline CDR1 and CDR2: SSHAT and FNYEAQ (reference sequence). In DNA, the CDR3 is TGTGCCAGCAGCCCGATACGACTAGCGGGAGATGAGCAGTTCTTC. Its translation: CASSPIRLAGDEQFF. The complete variable domain, with remaining parts taken from reference TRBV7-7 and TRBJ2-1, reads GAGVSQSPRYKVTKRGQDVTLRCDPISSHATLYWYQQALGQGPEFLTYFNYEAQPDKSGLPSDRFSAERPEGSISTLTIQRTEQRDSAMYRCASSPIRLAGDEQFFGPGTRLTVL.

The gene calls are TRBV12-2 and TRBJ1-2; the table's D call TRBD1 went unverified against the DNA. TRBV12-2 is described as a pseudogene. The CDR3 runs 13 residues. The CDR3 is CASPTTENYGYTF. As DNA, the CDR3 is TGTGCAAGCCCGACGACAGAAAACTATGGCTACACCTTC.

The rearrangement joins TRBV2 to TRBJ2-5; D gene ambiguous. Germline loops: CDR1 SNHLY, CDR2 FYNNEI. Trimming cost V 3 bases and J 7 bases, with 9 bases left between them. The CDR3 extends over 12 amino acids. CDR3: CASSEEKGTQYF. The CDR3 region has the DNA TGTGCCAGCAGTGAGGAGAAAGGGACCCAGTACTTC.

The chain uses TRBV4-1 and TRBJ2-7, with a weak D call TRBD1 (6 bases). V was clipped by 3 bases and J by 2 bases, with 14 bases between them. CDR1 and CDR2 (germline): MGHRA, YSYEKL. CDR3 size: 15 residues. Here the CDR3 DNA reads TGCGCCAGCAGCCACCGGACAGTTAGCACCTACGAGCAGTACTTC. This codes for CASSHRTVSTYEQYF.

This clone was found once. The gene calls are TRBV7-9 and TRBJ2-1, with D perhaps matching TRBD2 (6 bases). CDR3 length: 15 residues. V lost 4 bases to trimming and J lost 15 bases, with 25 bases between them. The germline CDR1 and CDR2 sequences are SEHNR and FQNEAQ (reference sequence). In DNA form, the CDR3 reads TGTGCCAGCAGCTCGGACTTAGCGGTATATCAGTTGGGGTTCTTC. Its translation: CASSSDLAVYQLGFF.

This clone was detected a few times. The rearrangement uses TRBV5-1 and TRBJ1-1, with 8 bases identical to TRBD1. The CDR3 sequence is 14 residues long. With V trimmed by 4 bases and J by 5 bases, 7 bases remained unmatched. Germline CDR1 reads SGHRS; CDR2 reads YFSETQ. CDR3 in DNA: TGCGCCAGCAGCGCCGGGACAGGTGGGACTGAAGCTTTCTTT. It translates to CASSAGTGGTEAFF.

The rearrangement uses TRBV2 and TRBJ2-1, with D tentatively TRBD2 (6 bases). The germline V gene encodes CDR1 SNHLY and CDR2 FYNNEI. The V end was cut by 11 bases, the J end by 2 bases, with 13 bases between. The CDR3 runs 13 residues. The CDR3 nucleotides read TGTGCCTCAAGCGGGTCTACCTACAATGAGCAGTTCTTC. Its protein product is CASSGSTYNEQFF. The full variable domain, with the rest looked up from reference TRBV2 and TRBJ2-1, is EPEVTQTPSHQVTQMGQEVILRCVPISNHLYFYWYRQILGQKVEFLVSFYNNEISEKSEIFDDQFSVERPDGSNFTLKIRSTKLEDSAMYFCASSGSTYNEQFFGPGTRLTVL.